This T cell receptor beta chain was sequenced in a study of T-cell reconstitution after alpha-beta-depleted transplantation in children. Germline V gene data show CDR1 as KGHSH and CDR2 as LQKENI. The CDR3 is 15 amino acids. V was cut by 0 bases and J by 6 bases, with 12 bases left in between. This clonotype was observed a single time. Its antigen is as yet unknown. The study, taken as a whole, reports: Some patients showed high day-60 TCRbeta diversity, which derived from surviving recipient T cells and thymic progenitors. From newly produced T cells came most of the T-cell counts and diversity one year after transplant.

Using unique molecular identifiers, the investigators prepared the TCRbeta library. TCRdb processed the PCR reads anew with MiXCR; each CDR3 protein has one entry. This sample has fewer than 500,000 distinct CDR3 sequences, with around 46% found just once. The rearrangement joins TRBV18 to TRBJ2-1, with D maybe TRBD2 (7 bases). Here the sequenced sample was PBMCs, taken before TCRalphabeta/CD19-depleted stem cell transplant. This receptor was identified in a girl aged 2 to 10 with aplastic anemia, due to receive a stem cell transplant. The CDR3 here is CASSPPPGEGNEQFF. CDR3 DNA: TGTGCCAGCTCACCACCCCCAGGGGAGGGCAATGAGCAGTTCTTC.